The rows below give T cell receptor beta chains drawn from one sample of a study of molecular identifiers for immune sequencing clone quantification. TCRdb reanalysed the PCR reads using MiXCR and keeps one entry per CDR3 protein. Among some 320,000 distinct CDR3 sequences, 24% were seen once, and the ten largest hold 0.7% to 0.95%. The sample comprised naive CD8+ T cells from blood, with Jurkat cell RNA spiked in. These receptors originate from a human donor in good health. Some libraries in this study had Jurkat cell RNA spiked in. CDR3s include the opening cysteine and the closing phenylalanine or tryptophan. Each record gives: J gene, D gene, clone size, V gene, CDR3 protein, CDR3 DNA. The D gene is left open where the match is weak. A row's size may be missing; if present it is once, few, many or a size class.

J gene: TRBJ2-1; D gene: NA; clone size: many; V gene: TRBV12-3/TRBV12-4; CDR3 protein: CASRREDKTNEQFF; CDR3 DNA: TGTGCCAGCAGGAGGGAGGATAAGACGAATGAGCAGTTCTTC
J gene: TRBJ2-3; D gene: NA; clone size: NA; V gene: TRBV7-9; CDR3 protein: CASSGPRHYNTDTQYF; CDR3 DNA: TGTGCCAGCAGCGGACCCAGGCACTACAACACAGATACGCAGTATTTT
J gene: TRBJ2-1; D gene: TRBD2; clone size: NA; V gene: TRBV11-2; CDR3 protein: CASSLVSSGVTEQFF; CDR3 DNA: TGTGCCAGCAGCTTAGTTTCTAGCGGGGTAACTGAGCAGTTCTTC
J gene: TRBJ1-1; D gene: NA; clone size: many; V gene: TRBV12-3/TRBV12-4; CDR3 protein: CASSPIITVEAFF; CDR3 DNA: TGTGCCAGCAGTCCCATAATCACAGTTGAAGCTTTCTTT
J gene: TRBJ1-1; D gene: TRBD1; clone size: few; V gene: TRBV19; CDR3 protein: CAGSFGTGSTEAFF; CDR3 DNA: TGTGCCGGTAGTTTCGGGACAGGTTCCACTGAAGCTTTCTTT
J gene: TRBJ1-5; D gene: TRBD1; clone size: many; V gene: TRBV12-3/TRBV12-4; CDR3 protein: CASSFETGGTYQPQHF; CDR3 DNA: TGTGCCAGCAGTTTTGAAACAGGGGGCACATATCAGCCCCAGCATTTT
J gene: TRBJ1-1; D gene: TRBD1; clone size: few; V gene: TRBV6-2/TRBV6-3; CDR3 protein: CASSLDRGTNTEAFF; CDR3 DNA: TGTGCCAGCAGTCTTGACAGGGGTACGAACACTGAAGCTTTCTTT
J gene: TRBJ1-5; D gene: NA; clone size: many; V gene: TRBV7-8; CDR3 protein: CASSSTGYSNQPQHF; CDR3 DNA: TGTGCCAGCAGCTCGACGGGGTATAGCAATCAGCCCCAGCATTTT
J gene: TRBJ2-7; D gene: NA; clone size: few; V gene: TRBV6-2/TRBV6-3; CDR3 protein: CASSFANRAEQYF; CDR3 DNA: TGTGCCAGCAGTTTCGCCAACAGGGCCGAGCAGTACTTC
J gene: TRBJ1-5; D gene: TRBD1; clone size: many; V gene: TRBV6-2/TRBV6-3; CDR3 protein: CASTGQGPRNGQPQHF; CDR3 DNA: TGTGCCAGCACCGGACAGGGGCCAAGAAACGGTCAGCCCCAGCATTTT
J gene: TRBJ2-3; D gene: NA; clone size: NA; V gene: TRBV9; CDR3 protein: CASSPRSLGTDTQYF; CDR3 DNA: TGTGCCAGCAGCCCCCGGAGCCTGGGGACAGATACGCAGTATTTT
J gene: TRBJ1-3; D gene: NA; clone size: NA; V gene: TRBV9; CDR3 protein: CASSPSYDFGNTIYF; CDR3 DNA: TGTGCCAGCAGCCCATCGTACGACTTTGGAAACACCATATATTTT
J gene: TRBJ2-1; D gene: NA; clone size: many; V gene: TRBV7-6; CDR3 protein: CASSLIREFEDEQFF; CDR3 DNA: TGTGCCAGCAGCTTGATTCGGGAGTTTGAGGATGAGCAGTTCTTC
J gene: TRBJ2-3; D gene: TRBD2; clone size: many; V gene: TRBV13; CDR3 protein: CAIGGRSDTQYF; CDR3 DNA: TGTGCCATCGGCGGGAGGTCAGATACGCAGTATTTT
J gene: TRBJ2-7; D gene: NA; clone size: many; V gene: TRBV28; CDR3 protein: CASSFSGPYEQYF; CDR3 DNA: TGTGCCAGCAGTTTCTCCGGCCCCTACGAGCAGTACTTC
J gene: TRBJ2-7; D gene: NA; clone size: few; V gene: TRBV9; CDR3 protein: CASSVRDIPYEQYF; CDR3 DNA: TGTGCCAGCAGCGTCCGGGACATTCCCTACGAGCAGTACTTC
J gene: TRBJ1-5; D gene: NA; clone size: many; V gene: TRBV3-1; CDR3 protein: CASSQVSGQPQHF; CDR3 DNA: TGTGCCAGCAGCCAAGTTTCCGGTCAGCCCCAGCATTTT
J gene: TRBJ2-7; D gene: NA; clone size: NA; V gene: TRBV6-2/TRBV6-3; CDR3 protein: CASSYPSQNYEQYF; CDR3 DNA: TGTGCCAGCAGTTATCCTAGCCAGAACTACGAGCAGTACTTC
J gene: TRBJ2-2; D gene: NA; clone size: NA; V gene: TRBV5-1; CDR3 protein: CASSPIQGATGELFF; CDR3 DNA: TGCGCCAGCAGCCCAATACAGGGTGCCACCGGGGAGCTGTTTTTT
J gene: TRBJ1-2; D gene: NA; clone size: few; V gene: TRBV7-9; CDR3 protein: CASSFPRSDYGYTF; CDR3 DNA: TGTGCCAGCAGCTTCCCTAGGTCGGATTATGGCTACACCTTC
J gene: TRBJ1-1; D gene: TRBD1; clone size: NA; V gene: TRBV4-1; CDR3 protein: CASSLRTGPGDTVAFF; CDR3 DNA: TGCGCCAGCAGCCTTAGGACAGGGCCTGGGGACACTGTAGCTTTCTTT
J gene: TRBJ2-3; D gene: TRBD2; clone size: few; V gene: TRBV7-9; CDR3 protein: CASSLAIAGGGHADTQYF; CDR3 DNA: TGTGCCAGCAGCTTGGCCATAGCGGGAGGTGGGCACGCAGATACGCAGTATTTT
J gene: TRBJ2-7; D gene: NA; clone size: many; V gene: TRBV7-9; CDR3 protein: CASSLSQAHYEQYF; CDR3 DNA: TGTGCCAGCAGCTTAAGCCAAGCCCACTACGAGCAGTACTTC
J gene: TRBJ2-7; D gene: NA; clone size: NA; V gene: TRBV6-5; CDR3 protein: CARSTRTGPSSAQYF; CDR3 DNA: TGTGCCCGCAGTACCCGGACCGGGCCCTCCTCCGCGCAGTACTTC
J gene: TRBJ1-5; D gene: NA; clone size: many; V gene: TRBV27; CDR3 protein: CASSPSWGARSYQPQHF; CDR3 DNA: TGTGCCAGCAGTCCCTCTTGGGGGGCGCGATCGTATCAGCCCCAGCATTTT
J gene: TRBJ2-2; D gene: NA; clone size: many; V gene: TRBV9; CDR3 protein: CASSVDGQENTGELFF; CDR3 DNA: TGTGCCAGCAGCGTAGATGGGCAGGAGAACACCGGGGAGCTGTTTTTT
J gene: TRBJ2-2; D gene: NA; clone size: NA; V gene: TRBV20-1; CDR3 protein: CSATLRAGELFF; CDR3 DNA: TGCAGTGCCACTTTGCGGGCCGGGGAGCTGTTTTTT
J gene: TRBJ1-5; D gene: TRBD1; clone size: few; V gene: TRBV12-3/TRBV12-4; CDR3 protein: CASSLSWGQGYQPQHF; CDR3 DNA: TGTGCCAGCAGTTTAAGTTGGGGACAGGGATATCAGCCCCAGCATTTT
J gene: TRBJ2-7; D gene: NA; clone size: NA; V gene: TRBV27; CDR3 protein: CASSASLAAYEQYF; CDR3 DNA: TGTGCCAGCAGTGCCTCACTAGCAGCCTACGAGCAGTACTTC
J gene: TRBJ2-6; D gene: NA; clone size: NA; V gene: TRBV6-2/TRBV6-3; CDR3 protein: CASSYFAAEGGGVWANVLTF; CDR3 DNA: TGTGCCAGCAGTTACTTCGCTGCAGAGGGCGGGGGCGTCTGGGCCAACGTCCTGACTTTC
J gene: TRBJ1-1; D gene: NA; clone size: many; V gene: TRBV2; CDR3 protein: CASSEDGRRNTEAFF; CDR3 DNA: TGTGCCAGCAGTGAGGATGGCAGGAGAAACACTGAAGCTTTCTTT
J gene: TRBJ2-7; D gene: TRBD2; clone size: few; V gene: TRBV7-8; CDR3 protein: CASSPWAGVKYEQYF; CDR3 DNA: TGTGCCAGCAGCCCGTGGGCGGGGGTTAAATACGAGCAGTACTTC
J gene: TRBJ1-1; D gene: TRBD1; clone size: many; V gene: TRBV29-1; CDR3 protein: CSGGGQQILEAFF; CDR3 DNA: TGCAGCGGGGGGGGACAGCAGATACTTGAAGCTTTCTTT
J gene: TRBJ1-4; D gene: NA; clone size: few; V gene: TRBV4-1; CDR3 protein: CASSQDQTGFNEKLFF; CDR3 DNA: TGCGCCAGCAGCCAAGATCAAACAGGGTTTAATGAAAAACTGTTTTTT
J gene: TRBJ1-5; D gene: NA; clone size: many; V gene: TRBV7-9; CDR3 protein: CASSHTAQPQHF; CDR3 DNA: TGTGCCAGCAGCCACACAGCTCAGCCCCAGCATTTT
J gene: TRBJ2-3; D gene: NA; clone size: many; V gene: TRBV29-1; CDR3 protein: CSVGGVRTDTQYF; CDR3 DNA: TGCAGCGTTGGGGGAGTACGCACAGATACGCAGTATTTT
J gene: TRBJ1-2; D gene: TRBD1; clone size: NA; V gene: TRBV4-1; CDR3 protein: CASSQPRTGGSNYGYTF; CDR3 DNA: TGCGCCAGCAGCCAACCCAGGACAGGGGGCTCCAACTATGGCTACACCTTC
J gene: TRBJ1-4; D gene: NA; clone size: NA; V gene: TRBV10-2; CDR3 protein: CASSDPGAVSEKLFF; CDR3 DNA: TGCGCCAGCAGTGATCCCGGGGCAGTGAGTGAAAAACTGTTTTTT
J gene: TRBJ2-7; D gene: NA; clone size: many; V gene: TRBV19; CDR3 protein: CASSIQTAYEQYF; CDR3 DNA: TGTGCCAGTAGTATCCAGACAGCCTACGAGCAGTACTTC
J gene: TRBJ2-4; D gene: NA; clone size: NA; V gene: TRBV19; CDR3 protein: CASSMASRGEGIQYF; CDR3 DNA: TGTGCCAGTAGTATGGCTAGCCGGGGAGAAGGCATTCAGTACTTC
J gene: TRBJ1-1; D gene: NA; clone size: many; V gene: TRBV6-5; CDR3 protein: CASSYSTGNEAFF; CDR3 DNA: TGTGCCAGCAGTTACTCGACAGGCAATGAAGCTTTCTTT
J gene: TRBJ2-1; D gene: TRBD2; clone size: NA; V gene: TRBV24-1; CDR3 protein: CATSALAGGPDEQFF; CDR3 DNA: TGTGCCACCAGTGCGCTAGCGGGAGGGCCGGATGAGCAGTTCTTC
J gene: TRBJ2-5; D gene: NA; clone size: many; V gene: TRBV12-3/TRBV12-4; CDR3 protein: CASRRGTQETQYF; CDR3 DNA: TGTGCCAGCAGACGCGGGACCCAAGAGACCCAGTACTTC
J gene: TRBJ2-3; D gene: NA; clone size: many; V gene: TRBV12-3/TRBV12-4; CDR3 protein: CASSLESYGLGKDTQYF; CDR3 DNA: TGTGCCAGCAGTTTAGAGTCTTACGGTCTTGGGAAAGATACGCAGTATTTT
J gene: TRBJ1-1; D gene: NA; clone size: NA; V gene: TRBV11-2; CDR3 protein: CASSPQARNTEAFF; CDR3 DNA: TGTGCCAGCAGCCCCCAGGCTCGAAACACTGAAGCTTTCTTT